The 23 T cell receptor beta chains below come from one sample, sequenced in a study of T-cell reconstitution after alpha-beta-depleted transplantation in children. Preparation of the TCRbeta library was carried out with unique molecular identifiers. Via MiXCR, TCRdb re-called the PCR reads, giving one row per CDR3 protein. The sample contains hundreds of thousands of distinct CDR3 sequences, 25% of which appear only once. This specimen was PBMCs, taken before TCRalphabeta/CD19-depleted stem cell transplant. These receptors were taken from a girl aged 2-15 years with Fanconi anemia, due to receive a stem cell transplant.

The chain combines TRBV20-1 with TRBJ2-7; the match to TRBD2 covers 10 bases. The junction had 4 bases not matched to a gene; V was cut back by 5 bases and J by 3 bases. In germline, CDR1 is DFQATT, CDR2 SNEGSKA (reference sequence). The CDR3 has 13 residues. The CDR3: CSAVSGGYYEQYF. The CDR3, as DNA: TGCAGTGCTGTTAGCGGGGGGTACTACGAGCAGTACTTC.

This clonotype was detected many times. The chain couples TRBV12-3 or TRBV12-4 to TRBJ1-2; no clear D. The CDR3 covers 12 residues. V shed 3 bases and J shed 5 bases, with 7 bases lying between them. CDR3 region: CASSFEGYGYTF. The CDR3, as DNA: TGTGCCAGCAGTTTTGAGGGATATGGCTACACCTTC.

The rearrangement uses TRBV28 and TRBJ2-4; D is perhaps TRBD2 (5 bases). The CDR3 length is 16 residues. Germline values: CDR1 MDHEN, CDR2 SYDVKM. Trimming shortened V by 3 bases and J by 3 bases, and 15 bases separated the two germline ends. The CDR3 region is CASSFRVREGKNIQYF. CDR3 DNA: TGTGCCAGCAGTTTTCGGGTCAGAGAGGGCAAAAACATTCAGTACTTC.

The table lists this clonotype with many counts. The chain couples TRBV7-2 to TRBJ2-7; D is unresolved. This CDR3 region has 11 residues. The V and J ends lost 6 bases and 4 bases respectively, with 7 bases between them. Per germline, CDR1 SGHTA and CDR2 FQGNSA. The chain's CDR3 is CASSSLYEQYF. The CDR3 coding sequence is TGTGCCAGCAGTTCGCTTTACGAGCAGTACTTC. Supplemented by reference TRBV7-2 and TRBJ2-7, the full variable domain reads GAGVSQSPSNKVTEKGKDVELRCDPISGHTALYWYRQSLGQGLEFLIYFQGNSAPDKSGLPSDRFSAERTGGSVSTLTIQRTQQEDSAVYLCASSSLYEQYFGPGTRLTVT.

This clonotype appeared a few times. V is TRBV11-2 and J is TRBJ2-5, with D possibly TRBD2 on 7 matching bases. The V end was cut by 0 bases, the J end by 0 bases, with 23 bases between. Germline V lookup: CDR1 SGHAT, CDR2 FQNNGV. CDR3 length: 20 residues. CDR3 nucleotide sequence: TGTGCCAGCAGCTTAGATCTCTCCCGGGGGGCCTACCCGTACCAAGAGACCCAGTACTTC. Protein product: CASSLDLSRGAYPYQETQYF. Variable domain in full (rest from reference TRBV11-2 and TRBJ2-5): EAGVAQSPRYKIIEKRQSVAFWCNPISGHATLYWYQQILGQGPKLLIQFQNNGVVDDSQLPKDRFSAERLKGVDSTLKIQPAKLEDSAVYLCASSLDLSRGAYPYQETQYFGPGTRLLVL.

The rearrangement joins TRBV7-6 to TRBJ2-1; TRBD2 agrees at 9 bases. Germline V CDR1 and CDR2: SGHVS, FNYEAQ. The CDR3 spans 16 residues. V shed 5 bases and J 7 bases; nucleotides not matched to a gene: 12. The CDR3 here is CASSPTGPGLANEQFF. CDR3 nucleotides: TGTGCCAGCAGCCCCACGGGACCGGGACTAGCTAATGAGCAGTTCTTC.

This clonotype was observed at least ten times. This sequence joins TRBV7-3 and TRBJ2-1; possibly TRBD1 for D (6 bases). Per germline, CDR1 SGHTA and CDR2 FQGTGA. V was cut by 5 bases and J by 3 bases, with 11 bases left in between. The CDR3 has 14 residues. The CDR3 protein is CASSRDRNYNEQFF. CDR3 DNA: TGTGCCAGCAGCCGTGACAGGAACTACAATGAGCAGTTCTTC.

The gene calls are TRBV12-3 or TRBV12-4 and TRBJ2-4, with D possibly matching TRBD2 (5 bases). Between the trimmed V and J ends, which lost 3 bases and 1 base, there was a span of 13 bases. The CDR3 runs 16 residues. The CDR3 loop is CASSFSSSVAKNIQYF. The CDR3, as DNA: TGTGCCAGCAGTTTTTCTAGCTCCGTCGCCAAAAACATTCAGTACTTC.

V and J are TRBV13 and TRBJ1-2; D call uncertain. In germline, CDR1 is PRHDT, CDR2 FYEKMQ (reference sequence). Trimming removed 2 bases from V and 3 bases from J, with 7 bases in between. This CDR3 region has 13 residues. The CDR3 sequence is CASSLYGDYGYTF. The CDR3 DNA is TGTGCCAGCAGCTTATATGGGGACTATGGCTACACCTTC.

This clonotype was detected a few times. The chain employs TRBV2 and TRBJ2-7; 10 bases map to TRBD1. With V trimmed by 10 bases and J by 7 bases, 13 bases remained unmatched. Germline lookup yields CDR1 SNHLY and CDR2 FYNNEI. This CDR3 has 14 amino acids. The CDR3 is CAITILGTGVEQYF. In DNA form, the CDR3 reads TGTGCCATCACTATACTCGGGACAGGGGTTGAGCAGTACTTC.

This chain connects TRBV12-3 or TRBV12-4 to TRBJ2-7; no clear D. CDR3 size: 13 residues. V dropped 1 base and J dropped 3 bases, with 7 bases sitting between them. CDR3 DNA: TGTGCCAGCAGTTTAGAAGTGGGCTACGAGCAGTACTTC. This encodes CASSLEVGYEQYF.

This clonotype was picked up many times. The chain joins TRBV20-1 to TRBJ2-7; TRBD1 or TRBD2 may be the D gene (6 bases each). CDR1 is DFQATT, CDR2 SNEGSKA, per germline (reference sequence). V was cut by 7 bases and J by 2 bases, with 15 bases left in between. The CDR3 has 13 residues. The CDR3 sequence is CSEGGQGTYEQYF. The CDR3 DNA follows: TGCAGTGAAGGGGGGCAGGGTACCTACGAGCAGTACTTC.

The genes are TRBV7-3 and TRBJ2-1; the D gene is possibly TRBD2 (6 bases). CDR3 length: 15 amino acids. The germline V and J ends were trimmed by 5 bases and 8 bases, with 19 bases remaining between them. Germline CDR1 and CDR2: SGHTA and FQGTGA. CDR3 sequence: CASSPEGKPRYEQFF. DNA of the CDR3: TGTGCCAGCAGCCCGGAGGGTAAGCCACGGTATGAGCAGTTCTTC. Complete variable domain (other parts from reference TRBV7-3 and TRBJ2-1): GAGVSQTPSNKVTEKGKYVELRCDPISGHTALYWYRQSLGQGPEFLIYFQGTGAADDSGLPNDRFFAVRPEGSVSTLKIQRTERGDSAVYLCASSPEGKPRYEQFFGPGTRLTVL.

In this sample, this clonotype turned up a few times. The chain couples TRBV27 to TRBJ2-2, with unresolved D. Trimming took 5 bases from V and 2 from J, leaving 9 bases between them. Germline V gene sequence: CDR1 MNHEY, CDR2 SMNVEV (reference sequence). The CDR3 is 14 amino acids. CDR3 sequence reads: CASSPLDNTGELFF. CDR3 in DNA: TGTGCCAGCAGTCCCTTGGACAACACCGGGGAGCTGTTTTTT.

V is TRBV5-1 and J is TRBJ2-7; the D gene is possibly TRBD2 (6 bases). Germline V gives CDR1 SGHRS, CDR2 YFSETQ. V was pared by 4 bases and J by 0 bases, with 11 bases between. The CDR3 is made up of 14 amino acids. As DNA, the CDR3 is TGCGCCAGCAGCCGGGAGAGGGGCTCCTACGAGCAGTACTTC. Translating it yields CASSRERGSYEQYF.

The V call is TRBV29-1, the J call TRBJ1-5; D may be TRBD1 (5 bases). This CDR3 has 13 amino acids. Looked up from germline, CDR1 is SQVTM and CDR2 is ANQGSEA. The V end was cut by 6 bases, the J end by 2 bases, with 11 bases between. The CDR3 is CSVKGSGNQPQHF. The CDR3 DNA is TGCAGCGTCAAGGGGTCGGGCAATCAGCCCCAGCATTTT.

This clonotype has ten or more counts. DNA of the CDR3: TGTGCCAGCAGTCGGACAGTTCCTTCCTACGAGCAGTACTTC. Translated: CASSRTVPSYEQYF. The chain uses TRBV12-3 or TRBV12-4 and TRBJ2-7; maybe TRBD1 (6 bases). Trimming left V 5 bases short and J 1 base short, with 12 bases between. CDR3 length: 14 amino acids.

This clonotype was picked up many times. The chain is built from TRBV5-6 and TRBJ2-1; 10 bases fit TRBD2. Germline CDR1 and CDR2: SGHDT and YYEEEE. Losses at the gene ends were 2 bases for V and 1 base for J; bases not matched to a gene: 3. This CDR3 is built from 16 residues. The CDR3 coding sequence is TGTGCCAGCAGCTTCTCACTAGCGGGGTCCTACAATGAGCAGTTCTTC. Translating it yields CASSFSLAGSYNEQFF.

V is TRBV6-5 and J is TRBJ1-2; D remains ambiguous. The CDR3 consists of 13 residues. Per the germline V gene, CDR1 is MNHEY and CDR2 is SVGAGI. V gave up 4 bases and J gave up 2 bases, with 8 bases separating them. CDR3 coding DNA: TGTGCCAGCAGTTGGAACGAAAACTATGGCTACACCTTC. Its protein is CASSWNENYGYTF.

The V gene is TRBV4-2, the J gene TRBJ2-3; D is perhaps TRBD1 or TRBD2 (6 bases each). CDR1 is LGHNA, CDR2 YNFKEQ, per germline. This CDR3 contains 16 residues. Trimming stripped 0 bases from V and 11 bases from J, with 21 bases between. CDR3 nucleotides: TGTGCCAGCAGCCAAGATCGTTCGGGGGCCTCCCTTGGGCAGTATTTT. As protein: CASSQDRSGASLGQYF.

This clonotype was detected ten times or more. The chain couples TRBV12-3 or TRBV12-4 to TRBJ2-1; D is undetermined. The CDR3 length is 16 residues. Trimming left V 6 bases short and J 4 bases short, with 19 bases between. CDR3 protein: CASSHTGPRQYNEQFF. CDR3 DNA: TGTGCCAGCAGCCACACCGGACCCCGGCAGTACAATGAGCAGTTCTTC.

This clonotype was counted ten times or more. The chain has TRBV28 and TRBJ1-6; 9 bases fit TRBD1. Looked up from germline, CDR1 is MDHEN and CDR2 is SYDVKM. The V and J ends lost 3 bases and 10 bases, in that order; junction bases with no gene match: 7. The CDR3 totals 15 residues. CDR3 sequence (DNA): TGTGCCAGCAGTTTTGTCGGGACAGGGAGGTCACCCCTCCACTTT. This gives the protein CASSFVGTGRSPLHF.

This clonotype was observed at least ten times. CDR3 DNA: TGCAGTGCTAACCTATTAGGGGAGACCCAGTACTTC. Protein: CSANLLGETQYF. The rearrangement uses TRBV20-1 and TRBJ2-5; D gene unclear. The CDR3 is 12 amino acids. V was shortened by 4 bases and J by 5 bases, with 11 bases between the two germline ends. Germline V gene lookup returns CDR1 DFQATT and CDR2 SNEGSKA (reference sequence).